Each of the 32 T cell receptor beta chains below was sequenced from the same sample in a study of blood T cell repertoires in COVID-19. Here immunoSEQ multiplex PCR was the method, and the copy in TCRdb shows in-frame clones only, minus some. Among approximately 220,000 clones listed, approximately 83% were seen once. The sample was PBMCs or T cells enriched from blood (not recorded which). The source is a woman aged 45-60 years who had been exposed to COVID-19.

V and J are TRBV7-2 and TRBJ1-5; TRBD1 aligns across 7 bases. V was clipped by 4 bases and J by 0 bases; unmatched bases: 9. CDR1 is SGHTA, CDR2 FQGNSA, per germline. The CDR3 consists of 17 residues. The CDR3 sequence is CASSYNRGTVSNQPQHF. CDR3 nucleotides: TGTGCCAGCAGCTATAACCGTGGGACAGTTAGCAATCAGCCCCAGCATTTT.

This chain uses TRBV6-5 with TRBJ2-7; 10 nucleotides match TRBD2. The CDR3 runs 13 residues. Germline V gene data show CDR1 as MNHEY and CDR2 as SVGAGI. V shed 8 bases and J 4 bases; nucleotides not matched to a gene: 5. The CDR3, as DNA: TGTGCCAGCGCCAGACTAGCGGGTTACGAGCAGTACTTC. Translating gives CASARLAGYEQYF.

This clone was recorded only once. The chain recombines TRBV29-1 with TRBJ2-4; possible D gene TRBD2, 6 bases. The germline gives CDR1 SQVTM, CDR2 ANQGSEA. The CDR3 consists of 13 residues. V shed 6 bases and J shed 7 bases, with 16 bases lying between them. CDR3 sequence reads: CSVVPGGGNIQYF. The DNA of the CDR3 is TGCAGCGTCGTCCCAGGTGGGGGGAACATTCAGTACTTC.

The genes are TRBV19 and TRBJ2-2; no firm D call. The CDR3 length is 14 residues. Trimming removed 0 bases from V and 2 bases from J, with 4 bases in between. Germline V gives CDR1 LNHDA, CDR2 SQIVND (reference sequence). DNA for the CDR3: TGTGCCAGTAGTATAGATCTAAACACCGGGGAGCTGTTTTTT. Its translation is CASSIDLNTGELFF.

The V and J genes are TRBV6-8 and TRBJ2-5; the D gene is possibly TRBD2 (6 bases). The V end was cut by 7 bases, the J end by 5 bases, with 8 bases between. The CDR3 has 11 amino acids. Germline V lookup: CDR1 MNHGY, CDR2 SAAAGT. The CDR3 loop reads CASTGRETQYF. CDR3 DNA: TGTGCCAGCACGGGGAGGGAGACCCAGTACTTC.

This rearrangement joins TRBV7-2 to TRBJ2-1, with 10 bases that match TRBD2. The J segment lost 10 bases and the V segment lost 0 bases, leaving 3 bases of the junction unmatched. CDR3 length equals 14 residues. Per the germline V gene, CDR1 is SGHTA and CDR2 is FQGNSA. CDR3: CASSLAAGGPEQFF. The DNA of the CDR3 is TGTGCCAGCAGCTTAGCAGCGGGGGGGCCGGAGCAGTTCTTC.

This sequence joins TRBV19 and TRBJ1-6, with TRBD1 identical over 7 bases. The CDR3 sequence is 15 residues long. CDR1 and CDR2 (germline): LNHDA, SQIVND (reference sequence). Trimming removed 3 bases from V and 7 bases from J; junction bases left unmatched: 6. The DNA for the CDR3 is TGTGCCAGTAGTATGGGACAGACTCTCAATTCACCCCTCCACTTT. It specifies CASSMGQTLNSPLHF.

This clone appeared a single time. The V and J genes are TRBV5-5 and TRBJ1-3, with 9 bases that match TRBD1. Germline values: CDR1 SGHKS, CDR2 YYEKEE (reference sequence). This CDR3 has 17 residues. Losses at the gene ends were 4 bases for V and 0 bases for J; bases not matched to a gene: 8. CDR3 sequence (DNA): TGTGCCAGCAGCAAGAGGACAGGGGAGAGCTCTGGAAACACCATATATTTT. Amino acid sequence: CASSKRTGESSGNTIYF. Looking up the rest from reference TRBV5-5 and TRBJ1-3 gives the full variable domain: DAGVTQSPTHLIKTRGQQVTLRCSPISGHKSVSWYQQVLGQGPQFIFQYYEKEERGRGNFPDRFSARQFPNYSSELNVNALLLGDSALYLCASSKRTGESSGNTIYFGEGSWLTVV.

The genes are TRBV7-6 and TRBJ2-7; D gene uncertain. Germline V gene data show CDR1 as SGHVS and CDR2 as FNYEAQ. The length of the CDR3 is 15 residues. The V end was cut by 5 bases, the J end by 0 bases, with 14 bases between. The CDR3 here is CASSPAPFSSYEQYF. CDR3 DNA: TGTGCCAGCAGCCCCGCACCTTTTAGCTCCTACGAGCAGTACTTC.

Turning to this clone: Other DNA variants within this sample encode the same CDR3. The chain couples TRBV28 to TRBJ1-1, with D unclear. Germline loops: CDR1 MDHEN, CDR2 SYDVKM. V gave up 3 bases and J gave up 11 bases, with 19 bases separating them. The CDR3 sequence is 14 residues long. CDR3 region: CASSFFSTGGKAFF. CDR3 in DNA: TGTGCCAGCAGTTTTTTTTCCACGGGCGGGAAGGCTTTCTTT.

The J gene is TRBJ2-3, the V gene TRBV9, with D possibly TRBD2 on 5 matching bases. This CDR3 has 14 amino acids. Trimming shortened V by 4 bases and J by 1 base, and 10 bases separated the two germline ends. Germline V gives CDR1 SGDLS, CDR2 YYNGEE. Written as DNA, the CDR3 is TGTGCCAGCAGCTCAGCCGGGGGCACAGATACGCAGTATTTT. This gives the protein CASSSAGGTDTQYF.

The chain has TRBV18 and TRBJ2-5; 11 nucleotides align to TRBD2. Germline trimming cut 3 bases from V and 1 base from J; bases unmatched to any gene: 4. The CDR3 spans 16 residues. CDR1 is KGHSH and CDR2 is LQKENI in the germline V gene. CDR3 DNA sequence: TGTGCCAGCTCACCTATACTAGCGGGGGCCCAAGAGACCCAGTACTTC. It yields the protein CASSPILAGAQETQYF.

The genes are TRBV4-1 and TRBJ2-2; 7 bases fit TRBD2. Germline values: CDR1 MGHRA, CDR2 YSYEKL. The CDR3 spans 16 residues. The ends lost 0 bases at V and 0 bases at J; junction bases unmatched: 1. CDR3 nucleotides: TGCGCCAGCAGCCAAGATCTAGCGGCGAACACCGGGGAGCTGTTTTTT. This gives the protein CASSQDLAANTGELFF.

This chain joins TRBV12-3 or TRBV12-4 and TRBJ1-2; D may be TRBD1 (6 bases). V dropped 5 bases and J dropped 8 bases, with 15 bases sitting between them. CDR3 length: 13 residues. As DNA, the CDR3 is TGTGCCAGCAGTCCCTTTACAGGGAGAGGCTACACCTTC. Its translation: CASSPFTGRGYTF.

This rearrangement joins TRBV7-9 to TRBJ1-6; D unclear. Germline CDR1 and CDR2: SEHNR and FQNEAQ (reference sequence). The CDR3 covers 15 residues. Trimming stripped 3 bases from V and 0 bases from J, with 6 bases between. CDR3 DNA: TGTGCCAGCAGCTTGGAGAACTCCTATAATTCACCCCTCCACTTT. Residues: CASSLENSYNSPLHF. The full variable domain, in which reference TRBV7-9 and TRBJ1-6 provide the parts outside the CDR3, is DTGVSQNPRHKITKRGQNVTFRCDPISEHNRLYWYRQTLGQGPEFLTYFQNEAQLEKSRLLSDRFSAERPKGSFSTLEIQRTEQGDSAMYLCASSLENSYNSPLHFGNGTRLTVT.

This chain uses TRBV6-5 with TRBJ1-4, with TRBD1 identical over 8 bases. V was clipped by 5 bases and J by 4 bases; unmatched bases: 3. CDR1 and CDR2 (germline): MNHEY, SVGAGI. The CDR3 has 14 residues. The CDR3 coding sequence is TGTGCCAGCAGTAACACAGGGGGTAATGAAAAACTGTTTTTT. The encoded protein is CASSNTGGNEKLFF.

The rearrangement uses TRBV6-5 and TRBJ1-2, with 11 bases matching TRBD1. V lost 2 bases to trimming and J lost 8 bases; unmatched junction nucleotides: 10. The CDR3 is 16 residues long. Germline loops: CDR1 MNHEY, CDR2 SVGAGI. The CDR3 nucleotides are TGTGCCAGCAGTTACAGCTGGACAGGGGGCGCGGGAGGCTACACCTTC. Protein: CASSYSWTGGAGGYTF.

The CDR3 coding sequence is TGTGCCAGTAGTATCGGAGAGGGCGGTCAGCCCCAGCATTTT. Translation: CASSIGEGGQPQHF. This sequence joins TRBV19 and TRBJ1-5; no clear D gene. The germline V and J ends were trimmed by 3 bases and 6 bases, with 12 bases remaining between them. Germline V gene lookup returns CDR1 LNHDA and CDR2 SQIVND (reference sequence). This CDR3 region has 14 residues.

J is TRBJ2-3 and V is TRBV13, with a possible D match to TRBD2 (5 bases). V lost 1 base and J lost 3, with 8 bases in between. Germline loops: CDR1 PRHDT, CDR2 FYEKMQ (reference sequence). The CDR3 runs to 14 residues. The CDR3 sequence is CASSLAGWTDTQYF. CDR3 bases: TGTGCCAGCAGCTTAGCGGGGTGGACAGATACGCAGTATTTT. The whole variable domain, remainder taken from reference TRBV13 and TRBJ2-3, is AAGVIQSPRHLIKEKRETATLKCYPIPRHDTVYWYQQGPGQDPQFLISFYEKMQSDKGSIPDRFSAQQFSDYHSELNMSSLELGDSALYFCASSLAGWTDTQYFGPGTRLTVL.

This chain connects TRBV6-5 to TRBJ1-2; D is unresolved. The CDR3 is 13 amino acids. Trimming pared 2 bases from V and 8 bases from J, leaving 12 bases between. The germline V gene encodes CDR1 MNHEY and CDR2 SVGAGI. CDR3 nucleotide sequence: TGTGCCAGCAGTTACGCCGGGAAGCAAGGCTACACCTTC. As protein: CASSYAGKQGYTF.

This clone appeared a few times. This chain joins TRBV5-6 and TRBJ2-2; D is perhaps TRBD1 (7 bases). The V and J ends lost 3 bases and 6 bases respectively, with 21 bases between them. Looked up from germline, CDR1 is SGHDT and CDR2 is YYEEEE. This CDR3 spans 17 amino acids. This CDR3 is CASSSRERGRFSGELFF. The CDR3 DNA follows: TGTGCCAGCAGCTCCCGGGAGAGGGGGCGGTTTTCCGGGGAGCTGTTTTTT.

V usage is TRBV9 and J usage is TRBJ1-3; the D is unclear. Trimming shortened V by 4 bases and J by 6 bases, and 11 bases separated the two germline ends. Germline CDR1 and CDR2: SGDLS and YYNGEE. This CDR3 contains 13 residues. CDR3 sequence (DNA): TGTGCCAGCAGCAAGACAATAGAAAACACCATATATTTT. Protein sequence: CASSKTIENTIYF.

The rearrangement links TRBV19 to TRBJ1-6, with 9 bases lining up with TRBD1. This CDR3 region has 15 residues. Per germline, CDR1 LNHDA and CDR2 SQIVND (reference sequence). V gave up 6 bases and J gave up 8 bases; unmatched junction bases: 8. The DNA for the CDR3 is TGTGCCAGTAGACCCCGGGACAGGGTAGATTCACCCCTCCACTTT. Translated, it gives CASRPRDRVDSPLHF.

The CDR3 region has the DNA TGTGCCAGCAGCCAAAGTCAGGGTATGAATGGCTACACCTTC. Translated, it gives CASSQSQGMNGYTF. This chain uses TRBV16 with TRBJ1-2; D is perhaps TRBD1 (5 bases). The CDR3 length is 14 residues. V dropped 2 bases and J dropped 6 bases, with 13 bases sitting between them. Germline V gene lookup returns CDR1 KGHSY and CDR2 FQNENV.

The chain recombines TRBV27 with TRBJ2-1, with D perhaps TRBD2 (6 bases). The CDR3 consists of 16 residues. V shed 2 bases and J shed 3 bases, with 14 bases lying between them. CDR1 is MNHEY and CDR2 is SMNVEV in the germline V gene (reference sequence). The DNA for the CDR3 is TGTGCCAGCAGTTTAACCGCGGGGCCCCTCTACAATGAGCAGTTCTTC. It codes for CASSLTAGPLYNEQFF.

Here the CDR3 reads CASSLALPGFGYTF. Written as DNA, the CDR3 is TGCGCCAGCAGCTTGGCCCTCCCGGGGTTCGGCTACACCTTC. The rearrangement joins TRBV5-1 to TRBJ1-2; D remains ambiguous. Germline-derived CDR1 and CDR2 are SGHRS and YFSETQ. V lost 0 bases, J lost 8 bases, and 14 bases lay in between. This CDR3 is built from 14 residues.

This chain joins TRBV19 and TRBJ2-1; a weak D match, TRBD1 (6 bases). Between the trimmed V and J ends, which lost 0 bases and 4 bases, there was a span of 13 bases. CDR3 length: 16 residues. Germline V lookup: CDR1 LNHDA, CDR2 SQIVND (reference sequence). The CDR3 reads CASSIDQGTKYNEQFF. The CDR3 region has the DNA TGTGCCAGTAGTATAGATCAGGGGACCAAATACAATGAGCAGTTCTTC.

This chain connects TRBV2 to TRBJ1-3; D ambiguous. This CDR3 is 14 amino acids long. Germline lookup yields CDR1 SNHLY and CDR2 FYNNEI. V was clipped by 7 bases and J by 4 bases, with 14 bases between them. CDR3 amino acids: CASTARKIGNTIYF. The CDR3 region has the DNA TGTGCCAGCACGGCCAGGAAGATCGGAAACACCATATATTTT.

J is TRBJ1-4 and V is TRBV7-9, with 8 bases lining up with TRBD1. This CDR3 region has 14 residues. Unmatched junction bases numbered 6, after V lost 4 bases and J lost 8 bases. Germline V lookup: CDR1 SEHNR, CDR2 FQNEAQ (reference sequence). The CDR3 DNA reads as TGTGCCAGCAGCTCCGAGACAGGGGCCGAAAAACTGTTTTTT. It yields the protein CASSSETGAEKLFF.

The chain carries TRBV29-1 and TRBJ1-3; D might be TRBD1 (5 bases). The CDR3 covers 12 residues. V dropped 7 bases and J dropped 2 bases, with 9 bases sitting between them. Germline values: CDR1 SQVTM, CDR2 ANQGSEA. The CDR3 DNA follows: TGCAGCGCTGACAGTGCTGGAAACACCATATATTTT. Protein product: CSADSAGNTIYF.

The chain employs TRBV3-1 (or the pseudogene TRBV3-2) and TRBJ1-2, with 7 nucleotides matching TRBD1. The ends lost 3 bases at V and 8 bases at J; junction bases unmatched: 12. Germline CDR1 is LGHDT and CDR2 is YNNKEL (reference sequence). This CDR3 contains 15 residues. CDR3 protein: CASSQFPGGYGGYTF. The CDR3 DNA sequence: TGTGCCAGCAGCCAGTTCCCAGGGGGGTACGGCGGCTACACCTTC.

Comment on this clone: Other DNA sequences within the sample encode an identical CDR3. This chain joins TRBV6-5 and TRBJ2-7, with 7 bases that match TRBD2. V lost 0 bases to trimming and J lost 1 base; unmatched junction nucleotides: 0. The germline V gene has CDR1 MNHEY and CDR2 SVGAGI. CDR3 length: 14 residues. The CDR3 loop is CASSYSRGSYEQYF. DNA for the CDR3: TGTGCCAGCAGTTACTCGCGGGGGTCCTACGAGCAGTACTTC.